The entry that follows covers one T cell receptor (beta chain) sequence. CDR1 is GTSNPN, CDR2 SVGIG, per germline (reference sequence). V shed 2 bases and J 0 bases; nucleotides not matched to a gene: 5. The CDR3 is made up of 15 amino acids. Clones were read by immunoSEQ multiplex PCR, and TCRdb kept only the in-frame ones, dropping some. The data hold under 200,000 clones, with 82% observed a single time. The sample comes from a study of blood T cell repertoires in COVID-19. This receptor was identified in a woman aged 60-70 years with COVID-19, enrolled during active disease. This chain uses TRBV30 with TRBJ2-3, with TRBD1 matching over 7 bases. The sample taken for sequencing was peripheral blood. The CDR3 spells CAWSRGQTSTDTQYF. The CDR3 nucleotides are TGTGCCTGGAGTAGGGGACAGACTAGCACAGATACGCAGTATTTT.